This TCR beta chain was identified in a study of identical twins. Points from the study as a whole: With abundant cord blood beta clonotypes, insertions were fewer; memory repertoires showed no such pattern. Invariant cells of the MAIT and iNKT types might have partly distorted the zero-insertion analyses.

Comment on this clonotype: Its antigen remains unidentified.

CDR3 length equals 16 residues. The V segment lost 1 base and the J segment 4 bases; nucleotides outside the gene matches: 7. CDR1 and CDR2 from the germline V gene are SEHNR and FQNEAQ (reference sequence). MiXCR, run by TCRdb on the 5' RACE reads, gives a single entry per CDR3 protein. The data show about 1.7 million distinct CDR3 sequences, about 32% seen once. This chain uses TRBV7-9 with TRBJ1-2; 9 positions agree with TRBD1. Sequenced: cord blood. The sequence was obtained from a newborn girl in good health. CDR3 region: CASSLGPTGGGYGYTF. The CDR3 nucleotides read TGTGCCAGCAGCTTAGGGCCCACAGGGGGCGGCTATGGCTACACCTTC.